What follows are 25 T cell receptor beta chains derived from one specimen sequenced in a study of OX40 agonist ivuxolimab in advanced cancers. Data came from immunoSEQ multiplex PCR; TCRdb stores just in-frame clones and leaves some out. The sample has tens of thousands of clones, about 88% seen once. Sequencing was performed on CD4+ or CD8+ T cells sorted from blood, taken in a trial of the OX40 agonist ivuxolimab. The receptors originated from an adult with an advanced solid tumor such as melanoma, head and neck, liver or kidney cancer.

The chain uses TRBV7-3 and TRBJ1-2; 10 bases match TRBD1. CDR1 and CDR2 (germline): SGHTA, FQGTGA. V was clipped by 1 base and J by 4 bases; unmatched bases: 3. The CDR3 length is 15 residues. The CDR3 DNA sequence: TGTGCCAGCAGCTTAAAGGGGACAGGGGCCTATGGCTACACCTTC. This sequence encodes CASSLKGTGAYGYTF.

The chain recombines TRBV7-8 with TRBJ1-1, with D hard to call. The CDR3 contains 16 residues. Trimming stripped 5 bases from V and 0 bases from J, with 16 bases between. Germline lookup yields CDR1 SGHVS and CDR2 FQNEAQ. The CDR3 DNA reads TGTGCCAGCAGCCGGCCGGGATCCAGAATGAACACTGAAGCTTTCTTT. Residues: CASSRPGSRMNTEAFF.

The V call is TRBV19, the J call TRBJ1-4, with no clear D. Trimming took 9 bases from V and 1 from J, leaving 12 bases between them. This CDR3 contains 14 residues. Germline lookup yields CDR1 LNHDA and CDR2 SQIVND (reference sequence). CDR3 nucleotide sequence: TGTGCCAGCACTGGGAGGCGAACTAATGAAAAACTGTTTTTT. It translates to CASTGRRTNEKLFF.

This clone was observed once. This chain uses TRBV4-2 with TRBJ2-3; 16 positions agree with TRBD2. CDR1 LGHNA and CDR2 YNFKEQ come from the germline V gene. V shed 4 bases, J shed 5 bases, and the junction held 9 bases outside the gene matches. The CDR3 is 18 amino acids. This CDR3 reads CASSLGTSGGANRDTQYF. CDR3 in DNA: TGTGCCAGCAGCCTCGGGACTAGCGGGGGGGCCAATAGAGATACGCAGTATTTT.

The rearrangement links TRBV20-1 to TRBJ2-5; D is ambiguous. The J call is doubtful: the DNA matches TRBJ2-7 better. In germline, CDR1 is DFQATT, CDR2 SNEGSKA (reference sequence). CDR3 length: 11 residues. The CDR3 is CSVLSTYEQYF. The CDR3 bases are TGCAGTGTTCTCTCCACCTACGAGCAGTACTTC.

The chain uses TRBV7-3 and TRBJ1-5, with D possibly TRBD1 on 6 matching bases. CDR3 length: 14 residues. Germline CDR1 reads SGHTA; CDR2 reads FQGTGA. Trimming took off 2 bases at V and 9 bases at J, with 14 bases between the two ends. The CDR3: CASSLLASTGPQHF. The CDR3 region has the DNA TGTGCCAGCAGCTTATTGGCCTCGACAGGGCCCCAGCATTTT.

This rearrangement joins TRBV27 to TRBJ2-7; D might be TRBD1 (5 bases). The V end was cut by 6 bases, the J end by 6 bases, with 21 bases between. Germline V CDR1 and CDR2: MNHEY, SMNVEV (reference sequence). The CDR3 sequence is 15 residues long. The CDR3 region is CASRNVGQGFVEQYF. In DNA, the CDR3 is TGTGCCAGCAGGAACGTGGGCCAGGGATTTGTCGAGCAGTACTTC.

V is TRBV28 and J is TRBJ1-5; D unclear. CDR1 MDHEN and CDR2 SYDVKM come from the germline V gene. There are 17 residues in the CDR3. V was trimmed by 7 bases and J by 8 bases, leaving 27 bases between them. The CDR3, as DNA: TGTGCCAGCACTCAACCTGGGGTAGGAACAGTTCTTAAGCCCCAGCATTTT. This sequence encodes CASTQPGVGTVLKPQHF.

This chain uses TRBV4-3 with TRBJ2-3, with 7 bases identical to TRBD1. J gave up 2 bases and V 5 bases, and 10 bases lay outside the gene matches. This CDR3 has 16 residues. The germline V gene has CDR1 LGHNA and CDR2 YSLEER. CDR3 nucleotide sequence: TGCGCCAGCAGCAGATCCGGACAGGCCTACACAGATACGCAGTATTTT. Protein sequence: CASSRSGQAYTDTQYF.

The genes are TRBV5-1 and TRBJ1-1, with a tentative D call TRBD1 (5 bases). Between the trimmed V and J ends, which lost 4 bases and 0 bases, there was a span of 13 bases. The CDR3 totals 15 residues. CDR1 and CDR2 (germline): SGHRS, YFSETQ. The CDR3 protein is CASSTNRHVNTEAFF. As DNA, the CDR3 is TGCGCCAGCAGCACGAACAGGCACGTGAACACTGAAGCTTTCTTT.

The chain links TRBV6-6 to TRBJ2-6; D gene unclear. This CDR3 has 15 amino acids. V gave up 7 bases and J gave up 0 bases, with 10 bases separating them. Germline assignment: CDR1 MNHNY and CDR2 SVGAGI (reference sequence). CDR3 loop: CASTTAHSGANVLTF. The CDR3 coding sequence is TGTGCCAGCACCACAGCTCACTCTGGGGCCAACGTCCTGACTTTC.

This clone was observed once. V gene TRBV7-2 combines with J gene TRBJ1-5, with a tentative D call TRBD1 (6 bases). Germline values: CDR1 SGHTA, CDR2 FQGNSA. CDR3 length equals 15 residues. V lost 2 bases and J 6 bases, leaving 14 bases between the germline ends. CDR3 sequence (DNA): TGTGCCAGCAGCTTATGGGGGCCACCAGGTCAGCCCCAGCATTTT. Its protein is CASSLWGPPGQPQHF.

The rearrangement uses TRBV15 and TRBJ2-7, with 8 bases fitting TRBD1. The CDR3 is 16 amino acids. The V gene's germline CDR1 is LNHNV and CDR2 YYDKDF (reference sequence). J gave up 3 bases and V 0 bases, and 7 bases lay outside the gene matches. DNA of the CDR3: TGTGCCACCAGCAGAGACACGCAGGGGGCGCGCTACGAGCAGTACTTC. This sequence encodes CATSRDTQGARYEQYF.

This clone was seen a handful of times. The rearrangement joins TRBV30 to TRBJ2-1; the D gene is possibly TRBD1 (6 bases). Looked up from germline, CDR1 is GTSNPN and CDR2 is SVGIG (reference sequence). The CDR3 consists of 15 residues. Trimming removed 0 bases at V and 8 bases at J, with 17 bases between. The CDR3 nucleotides read TGTGCCTGGAGTGTAGTCGGAGGTGCAGGGGATGAGCAGTTCTTC. Protein product: CAWSVVGGAGDEQFF.

The rearrangement uses TRBV7-2 and TRBJ2-5, with D possibly being TRBD1 (5 bases). The CDR3 extends over 15 amino acids. The V gene lost 5 bases and the J gene lost 1 base, with 14 bases spanning the gap. Germline V CDR1 and CDR2: SGHTA, FQGNSA. CDR3 sequence reads: CASSLVRQTQETQYF. For the CDR3, the DNA is TGTGCCAGCAGCCTAGTCAGACAGACCCAAGAGACCCAGTACTTC.

The chain joins TRBV15 to TRBJ2-7, with D hard to call. CDR3 length: 14 amino acids. Germline assignment: CDR1 LNHNV and CDR2 YYDKDF (reference sequence). V lost 1 base and J 3 bases, leaving 10 bases between the germline ends. CDR3 in amino acids: CATSRVSRDYEQYF. CDR3 DNA sequence: TGTGCCACCAGCAGAGTCTCAAGGGACTACGAGCAGTACTTC. Variable domain in full (rest from reference TRBV15 and TRBJ2-7): DAMVIQNPRYQVTQFGKPVTLSCSQTLNHNVMYWYQQKSSQAPKLLFHYYDKDFNNEADTPDNFQSRRPNTSFCFLDIRSPGLGDTAMYLCATSRVSRDYEQYFGPGTRLTVT.

The chain couples TRBV7-9 to TRBJ2-5, with D possibly being TRBD2 (6 bases). CDR1 and CDR2 from the germline V gene are SEHNR and FQNEAQ (reference sequence). This CDR3 is 14 amino acids long. V was cut by 3 bases and J by 6 bases, with 14 bases left in between. This CDR3 reads CASSFPGGEQTQYF. CDR3 sequence (DNA): TGTGCCAGCAGCTTTCCCGGGGGTGAGCAGACCCAGTACTTC.

This chain joins TRBV30 and TRBJ2-3; unclear D gene. The ends were cut back, 2 bases at V and 14 bases at J, with 20 bases in the middle. This CDR3 comprises 13 residues. Germline V gene data show CDR1 as GTSNPN and CDR2 as SVGIG (reference sequence). CDR3 nucleotides: TGTGCCTGGAGTCTTAAACCCTCCGTCCACGGGTATTTT. Amino acids: CAWSLKPSVHGYF.

V usage is TRBV4-1 and J usage is TRBJ2-1, with 14 bases that match TRBD2. This CDR3 is built from 15 residues. Trimming removed 3 bases from V and 8 bases from J; junction bases left unmatched: 3. Looked up from germline, CDR1 is MGHRA and CDR2 is YSYEKL. In nucleotides, the CDR3 is TGCGCCAGCAGCCAGTTGGGACTAGCGGGGGATGAGCAGTTCTTC. Translated, it gives CASSQLGLAGDEQFF.

The chain carries TRBV19 and TRBJ1-6; no clear D gene. The germline V gene encodes CDR1 LNHDA and CDR2 SQIVND (reference sequence). Trimming shortened V by 6 bases and J by 5 bases, and 14 bases separated the two germline ends. The CDR3 is 15 residues long. CDR3 sequence: CASRAPYADNSPLHF. The CDR3 region has the DNA TGTGCCAGTAGGGCCCCTTACGCCGATAATTCACCCCTCCACTTT.

This clone was picked up a small number of times. The chain recombines TRBV7-9 with TRBJ2-2; D ambiguous. Trimming took off 5 bases at V and 9 bases at J, with 7 bases between the two ends. This CDR3 spans 11 amino acids. Germline V lookup: CDR1 SEHNR, CDR2 FQNEAQ (reference sequence). As DNA, the CDR3 is TGTGCCAGCAGCCCACGGTGGGAGCTGTTTTTT. Translation gives CASSPRWELFF.

V usage is TRBV19 and J usage is TRBJ2-1; 8 bases agree with TRBD2. The CDR3 is made up of 16 amino acids. J lost 8 bases, V lost 4 bases, and 13 bases had no gene match. Looked up from germline, CDR1 is LNHDA and CDR2 is SQIVND (reference sequence). CDR3 DNA sequence: TGTGCCAGTAGTAATCGGGGGACTAGTGTAATCGATGAGCAGTTCTTC. This sequence encodes CASSNRGTSVIDEQFF.

The V call is TRBV25-1, the J call TRBJ1-3, with TRBD1 matching 7 bases. Germline V gene lookup returns CDR1 MGHDK and CDR2 SYGVNS. There are 14 residues in the CDR3. The V gene end was trimmed by 6 bases and the J gene end by 3 bases; junction bases not matched to a gene: 5. As DNA, the CDR3 is TGTGCCAGCAGGGGGACAGCTGGTGGAAACACCATATATTTT. Residues: CASRGTAGGNTIYF.

The rearrangement joins TRBV2 to TRBJ2-1; possible D gene TRBD1, 6 bases. The CDR3 totals 11 residues. V was shortened by 4 bases and J by 13 bases, with 11 bases between the two germline ends. Germline V gene sequence: CDR1 SNHLY, CDR2 FYNNEI. CDR3 sequence: CASSVSGTQFF. The CDR3 region has the DNA TGTGCCAGCAGTGTCTCAGGGACACAGTTCTTC.

This rearrangement joins TRBV2 to TRBJ1-1; TRBD1 aligns across 12 bases. The CDR3 contains 14 residues. Trimming removed 7 bases from V and 4 bases from J; junction bases left unmatched: 4. CDR1 and CDR2 (germline): SNHLY, FYNNEI. CDR3 DNA: TGTGCCAGCAACCTGGGACAGGGGGCCACTGAAGCTTTCTTT. Protein sequence: CASNLGQGATEAFF.